Listed here are 9 T cell receptor beta chains from one sample, sequenced in a study of beta chain features in type 1 diabetes. Of the isolated RNA, all was reverse transcribed, and so the sequenced material was expressed TCRB transcripts. Sequencing used immunoSEQ multiplex PCR; TCRdb keeps in-frame clones, though not all of them. The sample shows about 210,000 clones, approximately 10% of them seen only once. Sequencing used central memory CD4+ T cells from blood. Source of these receptors: a man aged 18 to 35 in good health.

In its sample, this clone was seen a few times. V usage is TRBV6-6 and J usage is TRBJ2-5; D perhaps matches TRBD2 (6 bases). Trimming removed 0 bases at V and 2 bases at J, with 10 bases between. The CDR3 is made up of 15 amino acids. The germline V gene has CDR1 MNHNY and CDR2 SVGAGI (reference sequence). CDR3 DNA: TGTGCCAGCAGTTACTCAATGGAGGGACAAGAGACCCAGTACTTC. This codes for CASSYSMEGQETQYF.

This clone showed up many times. V and J are TRBV11-2 and TRBJ2-7; D might be TRBD2 (6 bases). V lost 5 bases and J lost 2, with 16 bases in between. Per the germline V gene, CDR1 is SGHAT and CDR2 is FQNNGV. The CDR3 totals 15 residues. In nucleotides, the CDR3 is TGTGCCAGCAGCCGAACCGACTGGGGGGCCTACGAGCAGTACTTC. This encodes CASSRTDWGAYEQYF.

This clone was seen ten or more times. This chain links TRBV19 with TRBJ2-1; tentatively, D is TRBD1 (7 bases). Trimming took 8 bases from V and 4 from J, leaving 15 bases between them. This CDR3 region has 14 residues. In germline, CDR1 is LNHDA, CDR2 SQIVND (reference sequence). CDR3 sequence: CASYDRAGYNEQFF. In nucleotides, the CDR3 is TGTGCCAGTTACGACAGGGCGGGGTACAATGAGCAGTTCTTC.

The CDR3 nucleotides read TGCGCCAGCAGACACCGGACAGGGGAAGAGACCCAGTACTTC. It is translated as CASRHRTGEETQYF. The chain uses TRBV5-1 and TRBJ2-5; 9 bases map to TRBD1. V shed 5 bases and J 3 bases; nucleotides not matched to a gene: 5. Germline V gives CDR1 SGHRS, CDR2 YFSETQ. The CDR3 runs to 14 residues.

This clone came up many times. The same CDR3 also results from other DNA sequences found in this sample. The chain's CDR3 is CSVDRGTSSYEQYF. CDR3 DNA sequence: TGCAGCGTTGACCGGGGGACTAGCTCCTACGAGCAGTACTTC. This chain uses TRBV29-1 with TRBJ2-7, with 8 bases matching TRBD2. The CDR3 contains 14 residues. Germline lookup yields CDR1 SQVTM and CDR2 ANQGSEA. V was clipped by 3 bases and J by 0 bases; unmatched bases: 4.

This chain links TRBV7-8 with TRBJ2-1, with a possible D match to TRBD1 (5 bases). Trimming took 2 bases from V and 0 from J, leaving 14 bases between them. Per the germline V gene, CDR1 is SGHVS and CDR2 is FQNEAQ. CDR3 length equals 17 residues. The CDR3 nucleotides are TGTGCCAGCAGCTTATTTGAGTACCAGGGCTCCTACAATGAGCAGTTCTTC. This encodes CASSLFEYQGSYNEQFF.

This chain joins TRBV7-9 and TRBJ2-7, with 7 bases lining up with TRBD2. The V gene's germline CDR1 is SEHNR and CDR2 FQNEAQ (reference sequence). Unmatched junction bases numbered 12, after V lost 5 bases and J lost 2 bases. CDR3 length: 16 amino acids. CDR3 coding DNA: TGTGCCAGCAGCCAACCGCGCGGGAGTTCCCCCTACGAGCAGTACTTC. This encodes CASSQPRGSSPYEQYF.

This clone was picked up a small number of times. This chain uses TRBV5-8 with TRBJ1-2; D uncertain. The CDR3 extends over 14 amino acids. With 4 bases removed from V and 7 bases from J, the gap between germline ends came to 17 bases. Germline assignment: CDR1 SGHTS and CDR2 YDEGEE. The CDR3 region is CASSLHPGTAGYTF. CDR3 nucleotide sequence: TGTGCCAGCAGCCTCCATCCCGGTACGGCTGGCTACACCTTC.

This clone was seen only a few times. The sample carries other DNA sequences with the same CDR3. The genes are TRBV7-9 and TRBJ1-1; tentative D call: TRBD1 (5 bases). With 2 bases removed from V and 8 bases from J, the gap between germline ends came to 12 bases. This CDR3 is built from 13 residues. CDR1 is SEHNR, CDR2 FQNEAQ, per germline (reference sequence). CDR3 nucleotide sequence: TGTGCCAGCAGCTTACAGGAGGGGACCGAAGCTTTCTTT. Translated: CASSLQEGTEAFF.